Listed below are T cell receptor beta chains from one sample, sequenced in a study of T-cell reconstitution after alpha-beta-depleted transplantation in children. Via MiXCR, TCRdb re-called the PCR reads, giving one row per CDR3 protein. The repertoire holds roughly 350,000 distinct CDR3 sequences, about 17% seen once, with about 41% in the top ten. Material: PBMCs, mostly from graft donor cells, obtained 360 days after TCRalphabeta/CD19-depleted stem cell transplant. The source of these receptors is a male patient aged 2-15 years who had a stem cell transplant for acute lymphoblastic leukemia, so the T cells may come from the graft donor. Both conserved end residues are part of each CDR3. A D gene is named only where the DNA matches it firmly. Clone size is stated in some rows and not others, as once, few, many or a class when expanded.

DNA: TGTGCCAGCAGTTTAGGGGCGAGACCCTACAATGAGCAGTTCTTC
CDR3: CASSLGARPYNEQFF
V: TRBV12-3/TRBV12-4
J: TRBJ2-1
D: -
size: many

DNA: TGTGCCAGCAGTGAAGGGAGTAGGTATAATTCACCCCTCCACTTT
CDR3: CASSEGSRYNSPLHF
V: TRBV6-1
J: TRBJ1-6
D: -
size: many

DNA: TGTGCCAGCAGCTCACCTACAGCCTACTATGGCTACACCTTC
CDR3: CASSSPTAYYGYTF
V: TRBV5-6
J: TRBJ1-2
D: -
size: few

DNA: TGTGCCAGCAGTTCCGAGCAGGGGTACTCCTACGAGCAGTACTTC
CDR3: CASSSEQGYSYEQYF
V: TRBV7-2
J: TRBJ2-7
D: -
size: -

DNA: TGTGCCAGCAGTTACTCGTGGGGGCAAGTGGATTCACCCCTCCACTTT
CDR3: CASSYSWGQVDSPLHF
V: TRBV6-5
J: TRBJ1-6
D: -
size: -

DNA: TGTGCCAGCAGCCAAGATAAGATAGCGGGAGGGCCTATGACCGGGGAGCTGTTTTTT
CDR3: CASSQDKIAGGPMTGELFF
V: TRBV4-2
J: TRBJ2-2
D: TRBD2
size: -

DNA: TGCGCCAGCAGCACCGCTCAAGAGACCCAGTACTTC
CDR3: CASSTAQETQYF
V: TRBV5-1
J: TRBJ2-5
D: -
size: few

DNA: TGCGCCAGCAGCTTGTATAAGGGGCTACAAGAGACCCAGTACTTC
CDR3: CASSLYKGLQETQYF
V: TRBV5-1
J: TRBJ2-5
D: -
size: many

DNA: TGCGCCAGCAGCCGTTACAGGGACGGCTACACCTTC
CDR3: CASSRYRDGYTF
V: TRBV5-1
J: TRBJ1-2
D: -
size: few

DNA: TGTGCCACCAGCAGGGTGCGAGGGACCGGGGAGCTGTTTTTT
CDR3: CATSRVRGTGELFF
V: TRBV15
J: TRBJ2-2
D: -
size: few

DNA: TGTGCCAGCAGCTTAGAGCCCCTAGCGATGGGTTACTACGAGCAGTACTTC
CDR3: CASSLEPLAMGYYEQYF
V: TRBV7-6
J: TRBJ2-7
D: -
size: few

DNA: TGTGCCACCAGTGATTCCGTGGGGGGTGAGCAGTTCTTC
CDR3: CATSDSVGGEQFF
V: TRBV24-1
J: TRBJ2-1
D: -
size: -

DNA: TGTGCCAGCAGTTTTGATAGCGGGAGACCAGATACGCAGTATTTT
CDR3: CASSFDSGRPDTQYF
V: TRBV28
J: TRBJ2-3
D: TRBD2
size: -

DNA: TGCGCCAGCAGCCAAGCCCGCATCCCTCCCTACGAGCAGTACTTC
CDR3: CASSQARIPPYEQYF
V: TRBV4-3
J: TRBJ2-7
D: -
size: -

DNA: TGTGCCAGCAGTTCGGAGGGCGCCCAGAAGCATTTT
CDR3: CASSSEGAQKHF
V: TRBV11-2
J: TRBJ1-5
D: -
size: few

DNA: TGTGCCAGCAGTTCACGAAGCGGAAGAGGAGGGGAGCTGTTTTTT
CDR3: CASSSRSGRGGELFF
V: TRBV6-5
J: TRBJ2-2
D: -
size: few

DNA: TGTGCCAGCAGTTTAGGGGTCAGGGGCTATGGCTACACCTTC
CDR3: CASSLGVRGYGYTF
V: TRBV7-8
J: TRBJ1-2
D: -
size: few

DNA: TGCAGTGCCCCTGGACTAGCGGGAGTCTTGAGGGCCAAAAACATTCAGTACTTC
CDR3: CSAPGLAGVLRAKNIQYF
V: TRBV20-1
J: TRBJ2-4
D: TRBD2
size: many

DNA: TGCGCCAGCAGTCCTTTGGTGCCACTAGCGGCCCATAGCACAGATACGCAGTATTTT
CDR3: CASSPLVPLAAHSTDTQYF
V: TRBV5-1
J: TRBJ2-3
D: TRBD2
size: few

DNA: TGCAGTGCTTTAGGCCCCCTTGGCGGGAGTCACTCCTACGAGCAGTACTTC
CDR3: CSALGPLGGSHSYEQYF
V: TRBV20-1
J: TRBJ2-7
D: TRBD2
size: few

DNA: TGTGCCAGCAGTCTAAGGACTAGCGGGAGAATAGATGAGCAGTTCTTC
CDR3: CASSLRTSGRIDEQFF
V: TRBV12-3/TRBV12-4
J: TRBJ2-1
D: TRBD2
size: -

DNA: TGTGCCAGCAGCTTAGTGGTTATCGGGCCAAATCAGCCCCAGCATTTT
CDR3: CASSLVVIGPNQPQHF
V: TRBV7-2
J: TRBJ1-5
D: -
size: -

DNA: TGCGCCAGCAGCCAAGTCTCCGGAAGCTCTGGGGCCAACGTCCTGACTTTC
CDR3: CASSQVSGSSGANVLTF
V: TRBV4-3
J: TRBJ2-6
D: -
size: few

DNA: TGTGCCAGCAGCCTAGAAGTATATGGGCTAGAGGGGGCCGGGGAGCTGTTTTTT
CDR3: CASSLEVYGLEGAGELFF
V: TRBV11-2
J: TRBJ2-2
D: -
size: -

DNA: TGTGCCAGCAGTTCTGGACAATTTGAAGAGACCCAGTACTTC
CDR3: CASSSGQFEETQYF
V: TRBV28
J: TRBJ2-5
D: -
size: -

DNA: TGCAGCGTTGAACGGTATAGTGATCAACTAGCCTACGAGCAGTACTTC
CDR3: CSVERYSDQLAYEQYF
V: TRBV29-1
J: TRBJ2-7
D: -
size: many

DNA: TGTGCCACCAGCAGAGATCGCGACAGGGTCCTCTACGAGCAGTACTTC
CDR3: CATSRDRDRVLYEQYF
V: TRBV15
J: TRBJ2-7
D: TRBD1
size: -

DNA: TGTGCCAGCAGCGATCTACTACAGCCCTACGAGCAGTACTTC
CDR3: CASSDLLQPYEQYF
V: TRBV7-8
J: TRBJ2-7
D: -
size: many

DNA: TGTGCCAGCAGCCAAGGTCTAGCGGGACATAGCTCCTACAATGAGCAGTTCTTC
CDR3: CASSQGLAGHSSYNEQFF
V: TRBV4-2
J: TRBJ2-1
D: TRBD2
size: -

DNA: TGTGCCAGCAGTTACGGGACTAGCGACACAGATACGCAGTATTTT
CDR3: CASSYGTSDTDTQYF
V: TRBV6-2/TRBV6-3
J: TRBJ2-3
D: TRBD2
size: few

DNA: TGTGCCAGCAGTTTAGGGACTAGCGGGAGGTTGGAAGAGACCCAGTACTTC
CDR3: CASSLGTSGRLEETQYF
V: TRBV12-3/TRBV12-4
J: TRBJ2-5
D: TRBD2
size: many

DNA: TGCGCCAGCAGCCAAGAGGGGACAGGCCCAGCCTACGAGCAGTACTTC
CDR3: CASSQEGTGPAYEQYF
V: TRBV4-3
J: TRBJ2-7
D: TRBD1
size: few

DNA: TGCGCCAGCAGCTTAGGTGGCGGGAGTAATGAGCAGTTCTTC
CDR3: CASSLGGGSNEQFF
V: TRBV5-1
J: TRBJ2-1
D: TRBD2
size: many

DNA: TGCAGCGTTGGGCGGCCGCGCTACAATGAGCAGTTCTTC
CDR3: CSVGRPRYNEQFF
V: TRBV29-1
J: TRBJ2-1
D: -
size: -

DNA: TGTGCCAGCAGTTTATGGGCGGGTCGGTTGGCGGGGACCCCCTACGAGCAGTACTTC
CDR3: CASSLWAGRLAGTPYEQYF
V: TRBV28
J: TRBJ2-7
D: -
size: -

DNA: TGTGCCAGCAGTTACAGGTCGGGCAATCAGCCCCAGCATTTT
CDR3: CASSYRSGNQPQHF
V: TRBV6-5
J: TRBJ1-5
D: -
size: few

DNA: TGCGCCAGCAGGGTAGGACTAGCGGGAGGGAAGGAGGACAATGAGCAGTTCTTC
CDR3: CASRVGLAGGKEDNEQFF
V: TRBV5-1
J: TRBJ2-1
D: TRBD2
size: few

DNA: TGTGCCAGCAGCCCTACACTAGGAATGGAGACCCAGTACTTC
CDR3: CASSPTLGMETQYF
V: TRBV7-9
J: TRBJ2-5
D: -
size: many

DNA: TGTGCCAGCAGTTTAAGTCAGGACCCAGATACGCAGTATTTT
CDR3: CASSLSQDPDTQYF
V: TRBV27
J: TRBJ2-3
D: -
size: -

DNA: TGTGCCAGCACCTCGGACAGGGTGAACACCGGGGAGCTGTTTTTT
CDR3: CASTSDRVNTGELFF
V: TRBV6-1
J: TRBJ2-2
D: TRBD1
size: -

DNA: TGTGCCAGCAGTCAGCCGACCGGGGAGCTGTTTTTT
CDR3: CASSQPTGELFF
V: TRBV6-5
J: TRBJ2-2
D: -
size: -

DNA: TGTGCCAGCAGCTTAGTAGGCAGCGGGAGTGCTCACGAGCAGTACTTC
CDR3: CASSLVGSGSAHEQYF
V: TRBV7-6
J: TRBJ2-7
D: TRBD2
size: few

DNA: TGTGCCAGCAGACCCAGGTCGGGAGGGCCTCTGGCTGAGCAGTTCTTC
CDR3: CASRPRSGGPLAEQFF
V: TRBV12-3/TRBV12-4
J: TRBJ2-1
D: TRBD2
size: -

DNA: TGTGCCAGCAGTCAAGGTCTGAATCAGCCCCAGCATTTT
CDR3: CASSQGLNQPQHF
V: TRBV6-2/TRBV6-3
J: TRBJ1-5
D: -
size: -

DNA: TGCAGCGTTCAGCCCCGAACGGACGAGCAGTACTTC
CDR3: CSVQPRTDEQYF
V: TRBV29-1
J: TRBJ2-7
D: -
size: -

DNA: TGCAGCTTAAACGGACTAGCGGGGATCGGAGGGGAGACCCAGTACTTC
CDR3: CSLNGLAGIGGETQYF
V: TRBV29-1
J: TRBJ2-5
D: TRBD2
size: -

DNA: TGCAGTGCTAGAGATCTGGGGGGGGACCAAAACATTCAGTACTTC
CDR3: CSARDLGGDQNIQYF
V: TRBV20-1
J: TRBJ2-4
D: TRBD2
size: few

DNA: TGCAGTGCTAGAGATTATGGGACTGCATCCTACGAGCAGTACTTC
CDR3: CSARDYGTASYEQYF
V: TRBV20-1
J: TRBJ2-7
D: -
size: few

DNA: TGTGCCAGCAGTTTCGGAGTAGCAGGGTCCTACAATGAGCAGTTCTTC
CDR3: CASSFGVAGSYNEQFF
V: TRBV12-3/TRBV12-4
J: TRBJ2-1
D: -
size: -

DNA: TGTGCCAGTAGGGGGGGTCTTGCAGATACGCAGTATTTT
CDR3: CASRGGLADTQYF
V: TRBV19
J: TRBJ2-3
D: -
size: -

DNA: TGTGCCAGCAGCTTAGACCCGGGGCAGGTCTACGAGCAGTACTTC
CDR3: CASSLDPGQVYEQYF
V: TRBV11-2
J: TRBJ2-7
D: -
size: -

DNA: TGTGCCAGCAAGGGCAGGGCTCCCTACAATGAGCAGTTCTTC
CDR3: CASKGRAPYNEQFF
V: TRBV2
J: TRBJ2-1
D: -
size: many

DNA: TGCAGCGTAAGGCAGACTAGCACAGATACGCAGTATTTT
CDR3: CSVRQTSTDTQYF
V: TRBV29-1
J: TRBJ2-3
D: -
size: many

DNA: TGCGCCAGCAGCTTGAGAGGGAACCTCTACAATGAGCAGTTCTTC
CDR3: CASSLRGNLYNEQFF
V: TRBV5-1
J: TRBJ2-1
D: -
size: -

DNA: TGTGCCAGCAGCCCTGAAAGACAGGGGAACAATGAGCAGTTCTTC
CDR3: CASSPERQGNNEQFF
V: TRBV12-3/TRBV12-4
J: TRBJ2-1
D: TRBD1
size: many

DNA: TGTGCCAGCAGTTTATCCATGGAGAAGCGGGACGTCTACGAGCAGTACTTC
CDR3: CASSLSMEKRDVYEQYF
V: TRBV28
J: TRBJ2-7
D: TRBD2
size: many

DNA: TGCGCCAGCAGCCAAGTGTTAGTGTTGGAGACCCAGTACTTC
CDR3: CASSQVLVLETQYF
V: TRBV4-1
J: TRBJ2-5
D: -
size: few

DNA: TGCGCCAGCAGCCAAGAATTGGACTTCAATTACGAGCAGTACTTC
CDR3: CASSQELDFNYEQYF
V: TRBV4-1
J: TRBJ2-7
D: -
size: few

DNA: TGTGCCAGCAGTTTGGGCAGCCTAGGGAGCAATCAGCCCCAGCATTTT
CDR3: CASSLGSLGSNQPQHF
V: TRBV12-3/TRBV12-4
J: TRBJ1-5
D: -
size: many

DNA: TGTGCCAGCAGCTTATCGAAGTCTTTGCGCTCTGGAAACACCATATATTTT
CDR3: CASSLSKSLRSGNTIYF
V: TRBV5-6
J: TRBJ1-3
D: -
size: -